The 7 T cell receptor beta chains listed next were all sequenced from one sample in a study of beta chain features in type 1 diabetes. Of the isolated RNA, all was reverse transcribed, and so the sequenced material was expressed TCRB transcripts. TCRdb's copy holds only in-frame clones and misses some; the assay was immunoSEQ multiplex PCR. The sample carries about 370,000 clones, around 15% recorded once. The sequencing sample was made of naive CD4+ T cells from blood. The receptor set was obtained from a woman in her late teens or twenties in good health.

This clone was counted only a few times. The chain links TRBV9 to TRBJ2-3, with 7 bases aligning to TRBD2. The length of the CDR3 is 16 residues. V was clipped by 0 bases and J by 1 base; unmatched bases: 5. Per the germline V gene, CDR1 is SGDLS and CDR2 is YYNGEE. CDR3 nucleotides: TGTGCCAGCAGCGTAGTGGATCTAGCGGGCACAGATACGCAGTATTTT. It is translated as CASSVVDLAGTDTQYF.

This clone showed up just a few times. V and J are TRBV30 and TRBJ2-3; 7 bases agree with TRBD2. Germline values: CDR1 GTSNPN, CDR2 SVGIG (reference sequence). The CDR3 is 14 residues long. With 8 bases clipped from V and 1 base from J, the junction kept 9 bases outside the gene matches. In nucleotides, the CDR3 is TGTGCCGGGGGGGAGCGGGTCCGCACAGATACGCAGTATTTT. Its translation is CAGGERVRTDTQYF.

The chain carries TRBV21-1 and TRBJ1-5; TRBD1 is the table's D call and was not checked against the DNA. TRBV21-1 is annotated as a pseudogene. The CDR3 spans 15 residues. DNA of the CDR3: TGTGCCAGCAGCAAGACAGGCTATAGCAATCAGCCCCAGCATTTT. Amino acid sequence: CASSKTGYSNQPQHF.

This clone was detected a few times. The V and J genes are TRBV21-1 and TRBJ1-4; TRBD1, the D gene given by the table, was not confirmed from the DNA. TRBV21-1 is a pseudogene. The CDR3 totals 14 residues. The DNA of the CDR3 is TGTGCCAGCAGCAAAGCGAACAGGGGATTGGAACTGTTTTTT. This sequence encodes CASSKANRGLELFF.

The V and J genes are TRBV28 and TRBJ1-2; D gene unclear. CDR1 is MDHEN, CDR2 SYDVKM, per germline. This CDR3 is 13 amino acids long. Trimming took 6 bases from V and 5 from J, leaving 13 bases between them. This CDR3 reads CASSSVPAYGYTF. In nucleotides, the CDR3 is TGTGCCAGCAGCTCAGTGCCAGCGTATGGCTACACCTTC.

This clone has just a few counts. V gene TRBV6-5 combines with J gene TRBJ2-6; 12 bases map to TRBD1. Trimming removed 5 bases from V and 11 bases from J; junction bases left unmatched: 7. In germline, CDR1 is MNHEY, CDR2 SVGAGI. There are 15 residues in the CDR3. DNA for the CDR3: TGTGCCAGCAGTCGGACCGGGACAGGGGGCTACGTCCTGACTTTC. Translating it yields CASSRTGTGGYVLTF.

The gene calls are TRBV19 and TRBJ2-1; unclear D gene. This CDR3 has 11 amino acids. In germline, CDR1 is LNHDA, CDR2 SQIVND (reference sequence). V was shortened by 7 bases and J by 14 bases, with 15 bases between the two germline ends. This chain's CDR3 is CASKIGPTKFF. CDR3 nucleotides: TGTGCCAGTAAAATTGGGCCTACGAAGTTCTTC.